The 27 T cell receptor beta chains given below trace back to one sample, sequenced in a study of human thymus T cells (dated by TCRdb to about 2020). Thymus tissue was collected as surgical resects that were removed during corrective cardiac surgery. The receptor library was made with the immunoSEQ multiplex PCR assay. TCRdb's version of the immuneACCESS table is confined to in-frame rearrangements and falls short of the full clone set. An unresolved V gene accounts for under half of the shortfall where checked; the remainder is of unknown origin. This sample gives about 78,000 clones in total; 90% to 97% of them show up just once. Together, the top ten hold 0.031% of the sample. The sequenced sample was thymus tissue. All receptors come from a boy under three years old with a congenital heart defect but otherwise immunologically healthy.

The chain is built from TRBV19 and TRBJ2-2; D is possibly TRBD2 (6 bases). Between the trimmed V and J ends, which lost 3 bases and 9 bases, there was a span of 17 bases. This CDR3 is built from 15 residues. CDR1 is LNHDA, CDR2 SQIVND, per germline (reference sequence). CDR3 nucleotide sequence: TGTGCCAGTAGTATGGGGGGACGGGTGACCTGGGAGCTGTTTTTT. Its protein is CASSMGGRVTWELFF.

The CDR3 DNA is TGTGCCAGCGGGGGTACAAAAAACACTGAAGCTTTCTTT. It translates to CASGGTKNTEAFF. The V gene is TRBV9, the J gene TRBJ1-1, with TRBD1 as a possible D gene (5 bases). This CDR3 comprises 13 residues. Looked up from germline, CDR1 is SGDLS and CDR2 is YYNGEE. The V end lost 7 bases, the J end lost 2 bases, and 12 bases lay between the germline ends.

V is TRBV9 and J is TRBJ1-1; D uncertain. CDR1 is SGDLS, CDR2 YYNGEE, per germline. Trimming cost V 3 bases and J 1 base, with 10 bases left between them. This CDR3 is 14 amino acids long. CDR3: CASSALGRNTEAFF. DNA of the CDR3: TGTGCCAGCAGCGCTCTTGGACGGAACACTGAAGCTTTCTTT.

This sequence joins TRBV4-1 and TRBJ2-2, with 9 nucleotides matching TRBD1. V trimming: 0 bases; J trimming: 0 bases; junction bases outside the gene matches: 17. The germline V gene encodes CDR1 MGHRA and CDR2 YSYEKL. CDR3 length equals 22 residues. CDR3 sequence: CASSQDFTRDRVPTPNTGELFF. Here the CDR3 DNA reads TGCGCCAGCAGCCAAGATTTTACCCGGGACAGGGTCCCTACACCGAACACCGGGGAGCTGTTTTTT.

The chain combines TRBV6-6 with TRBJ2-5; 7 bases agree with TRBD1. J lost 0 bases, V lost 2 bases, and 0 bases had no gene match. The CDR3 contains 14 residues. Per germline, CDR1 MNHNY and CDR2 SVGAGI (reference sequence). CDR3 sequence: CASSYQGDQETQYF. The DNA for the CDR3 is TGTGCCAGCAGTTACCAGGGGGACCAAGAGACCCAGTACTTC.

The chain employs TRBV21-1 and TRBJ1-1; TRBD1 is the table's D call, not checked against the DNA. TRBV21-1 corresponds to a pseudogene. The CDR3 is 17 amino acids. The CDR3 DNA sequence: TGTGCCAGCAACGGAGTCATACAGGGGCCCCGGAACACTGAAGCTTTCTTT. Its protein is CASNGVIQGPRNTEAFF.

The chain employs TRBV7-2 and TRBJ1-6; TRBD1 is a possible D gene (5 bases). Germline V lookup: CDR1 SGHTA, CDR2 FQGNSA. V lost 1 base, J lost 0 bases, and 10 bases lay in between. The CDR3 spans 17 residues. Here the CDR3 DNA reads TGTGCCAGCAGCTTAGACCGACAGAGCTCCTATAATTCACCCCTCCACTTT. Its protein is CASSLDRQSSYNSPLHF. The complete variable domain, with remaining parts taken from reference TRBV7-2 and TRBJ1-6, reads GAGVSQSPSNKVTEKGKDVELRCDPISGHTALYWYRQSLGQGLEFLIYFQGNSAPDKSGLPSDRFSAERTGGSVSTLTIQRTQQEDSAVYLCASSLDRQSSYNSPLHFGNGTRLTVT.

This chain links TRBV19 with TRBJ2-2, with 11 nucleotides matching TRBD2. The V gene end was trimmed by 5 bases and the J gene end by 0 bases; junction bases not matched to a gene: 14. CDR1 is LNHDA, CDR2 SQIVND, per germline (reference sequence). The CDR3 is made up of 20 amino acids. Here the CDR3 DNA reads TGTGCCAGTAGTTTCCCTCCCCGACTAGCGGGACACCCGAACACCGGGGAGCTGTTTTTT. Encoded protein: CASSFPPRLAGHPNTGELFF. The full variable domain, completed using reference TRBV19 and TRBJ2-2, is DGGITQSPKYLFRKEGQNVTLSCEQNLNHDAMYWYRQDPGQGLRLIYYSQIVNDFQKGDIAEGYSVSREKKESFPLTVTSAQKNPTAFYLCASSFPPRLAGHPNTGELFFGEGSRLTVL.

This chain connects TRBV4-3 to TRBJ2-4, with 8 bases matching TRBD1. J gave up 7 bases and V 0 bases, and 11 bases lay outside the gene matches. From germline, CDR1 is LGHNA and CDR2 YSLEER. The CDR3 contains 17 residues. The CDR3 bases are TGCGCCAGCAGCCAAGATCCCGGACAGGGTAATTTGAACATTCAGTACTTC. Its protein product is CASSQDPGQGNLNIQYF.

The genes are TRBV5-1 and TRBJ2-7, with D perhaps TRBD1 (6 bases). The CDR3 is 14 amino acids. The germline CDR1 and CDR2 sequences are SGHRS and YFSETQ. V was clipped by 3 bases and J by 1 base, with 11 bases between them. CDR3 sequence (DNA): TGCGCCAGCAGCTCGACAGGATTTTCCTACGAGCAGTACTTC. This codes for CASSSTGFSYEQYF.

In DNA form, the CDR3 reads TGTGCCAGTAGTATCGCCCCAGGGACTCGGGAAGCTTTCTTT. Translated, it gives CASSIAPGTREAFF. V is TRBV19 and J is TRBJ1-1; D possibly corresponds to TRBD1 (5 bases). The germline V gene has CDR1 LNHDA and CDR2 SQIVND (reference sequence). V was shortened by 3 bases and J by 8 bases, with 16 bases between the two germline ends. This CDR3 spans 14 amino acids.

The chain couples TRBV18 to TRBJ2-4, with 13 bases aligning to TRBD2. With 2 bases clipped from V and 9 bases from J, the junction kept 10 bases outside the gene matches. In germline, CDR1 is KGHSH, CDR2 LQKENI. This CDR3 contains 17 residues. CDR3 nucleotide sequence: TGTGCCAGCTCACCAAACGGACTAGCGGGAGAAGGGGGCATTCAGTACTTC. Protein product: CASSPNGLAGEGGIQYF.

The CDR3 spells CASSLYFDRVELFYGYTF. The CDR3 DNA reads as TGTGCCAGCAGTTTATACTTCGACAGGGTAGAACTCTTCTATGGCTACACCTTC. This sequence joins TRBV27 and TRBJ1-2; the match to TRBD1 covers 7 bases. This CDR3 is built from 18 residues. Germline V lookup: CDR1 MNHEY, CDR2 SMNVEV (reference sequence). Trimming removed 1 base from V and 4 bases from J; junction bases left unmatched: 15.

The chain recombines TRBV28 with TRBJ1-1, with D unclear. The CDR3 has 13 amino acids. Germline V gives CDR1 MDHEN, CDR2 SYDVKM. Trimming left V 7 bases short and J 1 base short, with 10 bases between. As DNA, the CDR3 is TGTGCCAGCACCTCGACTGAGAACACTGAAGCTTTCTTT. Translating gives CASTSTENTEAFF.

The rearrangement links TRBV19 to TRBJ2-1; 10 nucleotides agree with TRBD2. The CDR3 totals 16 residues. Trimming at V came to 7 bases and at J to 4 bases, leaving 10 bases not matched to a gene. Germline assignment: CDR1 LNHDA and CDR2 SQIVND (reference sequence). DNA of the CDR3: TGTGCCAGTACGGGCGCTAGCGGGGGCCAATACAATGAGCAGTTCTTC. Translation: CASTGASGGQYNEQFF.

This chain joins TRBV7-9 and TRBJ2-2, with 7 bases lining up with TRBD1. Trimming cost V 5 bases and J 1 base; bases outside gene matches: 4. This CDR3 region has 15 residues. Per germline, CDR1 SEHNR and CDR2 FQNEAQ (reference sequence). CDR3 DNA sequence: TGTGCCAGCAGCCCCCGGGACAGGAACACCGGGGAGCTGTTTTTT. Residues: CASSPRDRNTGELFF.

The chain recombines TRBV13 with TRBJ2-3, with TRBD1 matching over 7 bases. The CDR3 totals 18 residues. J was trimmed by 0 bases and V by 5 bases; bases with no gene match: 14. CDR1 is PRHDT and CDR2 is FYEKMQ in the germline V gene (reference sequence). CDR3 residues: CASSITKAGTESTDTQYF. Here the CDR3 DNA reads TGTGCCAGCAGCATAACTAAAGCCGGGACAGAAAGCACAGATACGCAGTATTTT. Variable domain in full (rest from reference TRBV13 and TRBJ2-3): AAGVIQSPRHLIKEKRETATLKCYPIPRHDTVYWYQQGPGQDPQFLISFYEKMQSDKGSIPDRFSAQQFSDYHSELNMSSLELGDSALYFCASSITKAGTESTDTQYFGPGTRLTVL.

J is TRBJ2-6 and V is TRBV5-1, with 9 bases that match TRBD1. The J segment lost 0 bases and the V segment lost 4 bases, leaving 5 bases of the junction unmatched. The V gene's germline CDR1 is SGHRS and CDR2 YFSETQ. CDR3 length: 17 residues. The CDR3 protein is CASSPRDRDSGANVLTF. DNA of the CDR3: TGCGCCAGCAGCCCTCGGGACAGGGACTCTGGGGCCAACGTCCTGACTTTC.

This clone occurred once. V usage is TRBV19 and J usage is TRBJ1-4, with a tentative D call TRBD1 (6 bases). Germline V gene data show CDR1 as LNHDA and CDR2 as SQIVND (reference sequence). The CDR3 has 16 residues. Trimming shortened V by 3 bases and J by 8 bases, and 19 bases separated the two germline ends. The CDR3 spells CASSIYREVVWEKLFF. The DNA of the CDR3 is TGTGCCAGTAGTATTTACAGGGAGGTGGTCTGGGAAAAACTGTTTTTT.

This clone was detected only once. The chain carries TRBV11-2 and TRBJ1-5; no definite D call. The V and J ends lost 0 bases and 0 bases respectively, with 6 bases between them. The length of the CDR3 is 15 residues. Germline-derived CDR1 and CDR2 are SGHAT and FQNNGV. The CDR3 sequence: CASSLEPNSNQPQHF. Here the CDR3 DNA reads TGTGCCAGCAGCTTAGAACCGAATAGCAATCAGCCCCAGCATTTT.

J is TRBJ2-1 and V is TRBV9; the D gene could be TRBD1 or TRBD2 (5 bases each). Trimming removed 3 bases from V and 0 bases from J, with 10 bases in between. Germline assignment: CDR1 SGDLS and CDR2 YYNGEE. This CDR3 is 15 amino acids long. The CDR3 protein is CASSGPGSSYNEQFF. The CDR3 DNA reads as TGTGCCAGCAGCGGTCCAGGGAGCTCCTACAATGAGCAGTTCTTC.

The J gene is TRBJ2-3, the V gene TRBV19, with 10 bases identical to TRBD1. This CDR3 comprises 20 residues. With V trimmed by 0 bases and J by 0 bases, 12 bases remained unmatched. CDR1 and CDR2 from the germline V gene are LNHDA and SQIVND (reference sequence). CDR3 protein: CASSIDRDRGIGLSTDTQYF. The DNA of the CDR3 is TGTGCCAGTAGTATAGATCGGGACAGGGGAATTGGCTTGAGCACAGATACGCAGTATTTT.

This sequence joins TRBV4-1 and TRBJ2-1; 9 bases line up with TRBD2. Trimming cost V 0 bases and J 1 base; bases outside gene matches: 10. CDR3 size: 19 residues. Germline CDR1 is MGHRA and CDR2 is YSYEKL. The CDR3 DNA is TGCGCCAGCAGCCAAGATAATAGCGGGGGACTGGATTCCTACAATGAGCAGTTCTTC. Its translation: CASSQDNSGGLDSYNEQFF.

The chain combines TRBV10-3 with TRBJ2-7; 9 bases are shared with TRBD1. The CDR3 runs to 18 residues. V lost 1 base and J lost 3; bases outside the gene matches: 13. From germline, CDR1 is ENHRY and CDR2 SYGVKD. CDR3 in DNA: TGTGCCATCAGTGAGTTGGAGTGGATTTACAGGGGGCACTACGAGCAGTACTTC. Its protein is CAISELEWIYRGHYEQYF.

In nucleotides, the CDR3 is TGCGCCAGCAGCCAAGACAACAGGGGGACCAAAGAGACCCAGTACTTC. Translation gives CASSQDNRGTKETQYF. This sequence joins TRBV4-3 and TRBJ2-5; 8 bases match TRBD1. Germline CDR1 is LGHNA and CDR2 is YSLEER. The V segment lost 0 bases and the J segment 3 bases; nucleotides outside the gene matches: 6. The CDR3 loop spans 16 amino acids.

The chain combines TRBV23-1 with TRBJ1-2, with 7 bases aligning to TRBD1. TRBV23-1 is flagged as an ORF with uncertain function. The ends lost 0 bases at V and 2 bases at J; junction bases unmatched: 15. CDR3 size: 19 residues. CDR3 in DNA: TGCGCCAGCAGTCAATCGATGGGGACAGAACTACCGTCCAACTATGGCTACACCTTC. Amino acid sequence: CASSQSMGTELPSNYGYTF.

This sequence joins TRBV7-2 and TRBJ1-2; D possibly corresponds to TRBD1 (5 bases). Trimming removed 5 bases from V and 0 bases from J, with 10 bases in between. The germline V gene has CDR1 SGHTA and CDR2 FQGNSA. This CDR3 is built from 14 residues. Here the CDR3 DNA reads TGTGCCAGCAGCCCGGTGGGGGCTAACTATGGCTACACCTTC. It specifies CASSPVGANYGYTF.